Listed below are T cell receptor beta chains from one sample, sequenced in a study of regulatory T cells in long-lasting Graves disease. TCRdb reprocessed the multiplex PCR reads via MiXCR and lists one record per CDR3 protein. Counted here are 550,000 or so distinct CDR3 sequences, around 12% occurring once; the ten biggest clones make up 7.5% to 9%. The sample also formed part of further work on T cells in Graves' hyperthyroidism and ophthalmopathy.

Sequenced material: peripheral blood mononuclear cells (PBMCs), taken at new diagnosis, from a patient treated with antithyroid drugs. The receptors derive from a young woman with Graves disease. CDR3s include the opening cysteine and the closing phenylalanine or tryptophan. A D gene is named only where the DNA matches it firmly. The listing skips clone size in some rows; elsewhere it reads once, few, many or a size class.

d_gene: NA
j_gene: TRBJ2-1
v_gene: TRBV7-3
abundance: NA
len: 14
CDR3aa: CASSSPGAYNEQFF
CDR3nt: TGTGCCAGCAGCTCTCCAGGGGCCTACAATGAGCAGTTCTTC

d_gene: NA
j_gene: TRBJ1-2
v_gene: TRBV9
abundance: many
len: 12
CDR3aa: CASSVGGYGYTF
CDR3nt: TGTGCCAGCAGCGTAGGGGGGTATGGCTACACCTTC

d_gene: NA
j_gene: TRBJ1-5
v_gene: TRBV30
abundance: many
len: 14
CDR3aa: CAWSVHLGRQPQHF
CDR3nt: TGTGCCTGGAGTGTACACCTGGGCCGTCAGCCCCAGCATTTT

d_gene: TRBD2
j_gene: TRBJ2-2
v_gene: TRBV2
abundance: many
len: 14
CDR3aa: CASTGGINTGELFF
CDR3nt: TGTGCCAGCACCGGGGGGATAAACACCGGGGAGCTGTTTTTT

d_gene: NA
j_gene: TRBJ1-5
v_gene: TRBV28
abundance: many
len: 12
CDR3aa: CASTYSNQPQHF
CDR3nt: TGTGCCAGCACATATAGCAATCAGCCCCAGCATTTT

d_gene: NA
j_gene: TRBJ2-3
v_gene: TRBV11-1
abundance: many
len: 12
CDR3aa: CASGISTDTQYF
CDR3nt: TGTGCCAGTGGGATTTCAACAGATACGCAGTATTTT

d_gene: NA
j_gene: TRBJ2-3
v_gene: TRBV10-3
abundance: NA
len: 15
CDR3aa: CAIKDQTTNTDTQYF
CDR3nt: TGTGCCATCAAGGACCAGACGACCAACACAGATACGCAGTATTTT

d_gene: TRBD1
j_gene: TRBJ1-5
v_gene: TRBV7-2
abundance: NA
len: 15
CDR3aa: CASSLRTGGNQPQHF
CDR3nt: TGTGCCAGCAGCCTAAGGACAGGGGGTAATCAGCCCCAGCATTTT

d_gene: NA
j_gene: TRBJ1-1
v_gene: TRBV12-3/TRBV12-4
abundance: few
len: 16
CDR3aa: CASSPRNSDLWTEAFF
CDR3nt: TGTGCCAGCAGCCCAAGAAACTCGGACTTATGGACTGAAGCTTTCTTT

d_gene: TRBD2
j_gene: TRBJ2-7
v_gene: TRBV28
abundance: many
len: 15
CDR3aa: CASSPSGTSGRKDYF
CDR3nt: TGTGCCAGCAGTCCTTCGGGGACTAGCGGGAGGAAAGACTACTTC

d_gene: NA
j_gene: TRBJ2-5
v_gene: TRBV7-8
abundance: many
len: 13
CDR3aa: CASSFQGSETQYF
CDR3nt: TGTGCCAGCAGCTTTCAGGGTAGTGAGACCCAGTACTTC

d_gene: NA
j_gene: TRBJ1-2
v_gene: TRBV6-2/TRBV6-3
abundance: many
len: 14
CDR3aa: CASSTGPPRRGYTF
CDR3nt: TGTGCCAGCAGCACCGGACCTCCGAGGAGGGGCTACACCTTC

d_gene: NA
j_gene: TRBJ2-1
v_gene: TRBV7-9
abundance: many
len: 14
CDR3aa: CASTRKGLDNEQFF
CDR3nt: TGTGCCAGCACCCGTAAGGGACTCGACAATGAGCAGTTCTTC

d_gene: NA
j_gene: TRBJ2-1
v_gene: TRBV9
abundance: many
len: 15
CDR3aa: CASSVEWVSYNEQFF
CDR3nt: TGTGCCAGCAGCGTAGAGTGGGTATCCTACAATGAGCAGTTCTTC

d_gene: NA
j_gene: TRBJ1-5
v_gene: TRBV24-1
abundance: NA
len: 13
CDR3aa: CATSGQGERPQHF
CDR3nt: TGTGCCACCAGTGGCCAAGGGGAGAGGCCCCAGCATTTT

d_gene: NA
j_gene: TRBJ1-4
v_gene: TRBV20-1
abundance: many
len: 13
CDR3aa: CSARGQPNEKLFF
CDR3nt: TGCAGTGCGAGAGGGCAGCCTAATGAAAAACTGTTTTTT

d_gene: NA
j_gene: TRBJ1-5
v_gene: TRBV28
abundance: many
len: 15
CDR3aa: CASSLGQGLRQPQHF
CDR3nt: TGTGCCAGCAGTTTAGGGCAGGGGCTACGTCAGCCCCAGCATTTT

d_gene: NA
j_gene: TRBJ1-5
v_gene: TRBV6-1
abundance: many
len: 13
CDR3aa: CASRKDINQPQHF
CDR3nt: TGTGCCAGCAGAAAGGACATAAATCAGCCCCAGCATTTT

d_gene: TRBD2
j_gene: TRBJ2-7
v_gene: TRBV10-1
abundance: few
len: 15
CDR3aa: CASSDLSSGKEQQYF
CDR3nt: TGCGCCAGCAGTGATTTGTCCAGCGGGAAGGAACAGCAGTACTTC

d_gene: TRBD2
j_gene: TRBJ2-1
v_gene: TRBV7-3
abundance: NA
len: 16
CDR3aa: CASSPPGTSGYNEQFF
CDR3nt: TGTGCCAGCAGCCCTCCCGGGACTAGCGGCTACAATGAGCAGTTCTTC

d_gene: TRBD1
j_gene: TRBJ2-1
v_gene: TRBV3-1
abundance: many
len: 14
CDR3aa: CASSPGTGKNEQFF
CDR3nt: TGTGCCAGCAGCCCGGGGACAGGGAAGAATGAGCAGTTCTTC

d_gene: TRBD2
j_gene: TRBJ2-1
v_gene: TRBV11-3
abundance: NA
len: 14
CDR3aa: CASSFLAVADEQFF
CDR3nt: TGTGCCAGCAGCTTTCTAGCGGTGGCGGATGAGCAGTTCTTC

d_gene: NA
j_gene: TRBJ1-1
v_gene: TRBV5-1
abundance: many
len: 14
CDR3aa: CASSLGSGDTEAFF
CDR3nt: TGCGCCAGCAGCTTGGGATCAGGGGACACTGAAGCTTTCTTT

d_gene: NA
j_gene: TRBJ2-1
v_gene: TRBV15
abundance: many
len: 14
CDR3aa: CATSLTVTRDEQFF
CDR3nt: TGTGCCACCAGTTTAACAGTTACGAGAGATGAGCAGTTCTTC

d_gene: NA
j_gene: TRBJ2-3
v_gene: TRBV12-3/TRBV12-4
abundance: many
len: 15
CDR3aa: CASSLRGLRTDTQYF
CDR3nt: TGTGCCAGCAGTCTAAGGGGTCTCCGCACAGATACGCAGTATTTT

d_gene: TRBD1
j_gene: TRBJ1-1
v_gene: TRBV28
abundance: NA
len: 14
CDR3aa: CASSLVAGGRRAFF
CDR3nt: TGTGCCAGCAGTTTGGTGGCAGGGGGAAGGAGGGCTTTCTTT

d_gene: NA
j_gene: TRBJ1-5
v_gene: TRBV12-3/TRBV12-4
abundance: many
len: 13
CDR3aa: CASSLYLAGPQHF
CDR3nt: TGTGCCAGCAGTTTATATCTGGCCGGGCCCCAGCATTTT

d_gene: TRBD2
j_gene: TRBJ2-1
v_gene: TRBV29-1
abundance: many
len: 14
CDR3aa: CSVAGAGFRNEQFF
CDR3nt: TGCAGCGTTGCGGGAGCGGGATTCCGCAATGAGCAGTTCTTC

d_gene: NA
j_gene: TRBJ2-7
v_gene: TRBV29-1
abundance: many
len: 12
CDR3aa: CSAGSTVYEQYF
CDR3nt: TGCAGCGCTGGGTCAACAGTCTACGAGCAGTACTTC

d_gene: TRBD1
j_gene: TRBJ1-1
v_gene: TRBV12-3/TRBV12-4
abundance: many
len: 14
CDR3aa: CASSANRGRTEAFF
CDR3nt: TGTGCCAGCAGTGCAAACAGGGGGCGGACTGAAGCTTTCTTT

d_gene: TRBD1
j_gene: TRBJ1-4
v_gene: TRBV7-9
abundance: NA
len: 15
CDR3aa: CASAPTGQVNEKLFF
CDR3nt: TGTGCCAGCGCACCGACCGGACAGGTCAATGAAAAACTGTTTTTT

d_gene: NA
j_gene: TRBJ2-1
v_gene: TRBV12-3/TRBV12-4
abundance: NA
len: 14
CDR3aa: CASSGQRRGNEQFF
CDR3nt: TGTGCCAGCAGTGGCCAGCGGAGGGGCAATGAGCAGTTCTTC